The 9 T cell receptor beta chains below come from one sample, sequenced in a study of OX40 agonist ivuxolimab in advanced cancers. Sequenced by immunoSEQ multiplex PCR; TCRdb stores in-frame clones only, minus some. The table records some 65,000 clones, about 88% of them present only once. This specimen was CD4+ or CD8+ T cells sorted from blood, taken in a trial of the OX40 agonist ivuxolimab. These receptors came from an adult with an advanced solid tumor such as melanoma, head and neck, liver or kidney cancer.

V gene TRBV7-9 combines with J gene TRBJ2-5; 7 bases map to TRBD2. The J call may not be correct, given that the DNA end is closer to TRBJ2-7. CDR3 length: 14 amino acids. Germline V gene sequence: CDR1 SEHNR, CDR2 FQNEAQ (reference sequence). The CDR3 nucleotides are TGTGCCAGCAGCTCGGGACTACAGACCTACGAGCAGTACTTC. This codes for CASSSGLQTYEQYF.

This chain uses TRBV7-8 with TRBJ2-7, with unresolved D. This CDR3 spans 10 amino acids. Germline CDR1 is SGHVS and CDR2 is FQNEAQ. Trimming cost V 8 bases and J 3 bases, with 5 bases left between them. CDR3 residues: CASGDYEQYF. CDR3 in DNA: TGTGCCAGCGGGGACTACGAGCAGTACTTC.

This chain links TRBV27 with TRBJ2-2, with 8 nucleotides matching TRBD1. From germline, CDR1 is MNHEY and CDR2 SMNVEV (reference sequence). J lost 3 bases, V lost 4 bases, and 4 bases had no gene match. The CDR3 totals 15 residues. CDR3 coding DNA: TGTGCCAGCAGTTCAGGACAGGGATACACCGGGGAGCTGTTTTTT. Its translation: CASSSGQGYTGELFF.

The chain recombines TRBV5-4 with TRBJ2-5; D gene uncertain. The germline V gene has CDR1 SGHNT and CDR2 YYREEE (reference sequence). V was trimmed by 2 bases and J by 6 bases, leaving 11 bases between them. The CDR3 runs 13 residues. The CDR3 nucleotides read TGTGCCAGCAGCTTCGACTCATCACAGACCCAGTACTTC. It is translated as CASSFDSSQTQYF.

The rearrangement uses TRBV7-6 and TRBJ1-1; tentative D call: TRBD1 (5 bases). The CDR3 runs to 15 residues. Germline loops: CDR1 SGHVS, CDR2 FNYEAQ. Trimming left V 4 bases short and J 1 base short, with 13 bases between. The CDR3 reads CASSSERGGNTEAFF. CDR3 nucleotides: TGTGCCAGCAGCTCCGAAAGGGGCGGGAACACTGAAGCTTTCTTT. The entire variable domain, with the rest obtained from reference TRBV7-6 and TRBJ1-1, is as follows: GAGVSQSPRYKVTKRGQDVALRCDPISGHVSLYWYRQALGQGPEFLTYFNYEAQQDKSGLPNDRFSAERPEGSISTLTIQRTEQRDSAMYRCASSSERGGNTEAFFGQGTRLTVV.

Note on this clone: The CDR3 ends on some other residue instead of the conserved phenylalanine or tryptophan, so this is likely a read error. The chain has TRBV11-2 and TRBJ2-7; the D is unclear. CDR1 SGHAT and CDR2 FQNNGV come from the germline V gene. V dropped 3 bases and J dropped 2 bases, with 14 bases sitting between them. The CDR3 runs to 15 residues. CDR3 DNA sequence: TGTGCCAGCAGCTTTTCCTACCCGGGTACCTACGAGCAGTACCTC. Protein product: CASSFSYPGTYEQYL.

The V gene is TRBV5-6, the J gene TRBJ2-7; D unclear. CDR1 and CDR2 (germline): SGHDT, YYEEEE. The V and J ends lost 2 bases and 1 base respectively, with 10 bases between them. This CDR3 is built from 14 residues. CDR3: CASSFGEVSYEQYF. The CDR3 DNA is TGTGCCAGCAGCTTCGGCGAGGTATCCTACGAGCAGTACTTC.

Concerning this clone: The same CDR3 is also encoded by other DNA sequences in this sample. The V and J genes are TRBV6-5 and TRBJ1-2; a possible D gene is TRBD1 (5 bases). V shed 0 bases and J shed 6 bases, with 8 bases lying between them. The CDR3 consists of 13 residues. Germline-derived CDR1 and CDR2 are MNHEY and SVGAGI. The CDR3 DNA follows: TGTGCCAGCAGTTACTCAGGAGGGGATGGCTACACCTTC. Translating gives CASSYSGGDGYTF.

Only one count was recorded for this clone. The chain has TRBV2 and TRBJ1-1; 7 bases align to TRBD1. Germline V lookup: CDR1 SNHLY, CDR2 FYNNEI. CDR3 size: 14 residues. V shed 6 bases and J 5 bases; nucleotides not matched to a gene: 9. CDR3 protein: CASSYRQGWTEAFF. The CDR3 DNA sequence: TGTGCCAGCAGCTACCGACAGGGTTGGACTGAAGCTTTCTTT.